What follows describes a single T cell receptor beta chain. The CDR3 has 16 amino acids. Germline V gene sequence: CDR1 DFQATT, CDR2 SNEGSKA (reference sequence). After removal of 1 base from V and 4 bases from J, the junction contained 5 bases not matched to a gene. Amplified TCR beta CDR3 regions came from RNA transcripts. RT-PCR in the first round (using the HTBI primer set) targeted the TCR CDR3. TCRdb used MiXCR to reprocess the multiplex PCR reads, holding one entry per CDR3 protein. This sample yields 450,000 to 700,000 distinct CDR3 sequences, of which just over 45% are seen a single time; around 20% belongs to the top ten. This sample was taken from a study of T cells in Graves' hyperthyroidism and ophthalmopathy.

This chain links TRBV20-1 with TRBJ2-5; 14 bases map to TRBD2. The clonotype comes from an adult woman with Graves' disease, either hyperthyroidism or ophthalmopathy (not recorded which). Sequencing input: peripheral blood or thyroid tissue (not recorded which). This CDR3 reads CSARGLAGGPAETQYF. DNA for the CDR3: TGCAGTGCTAGAGGACTAGCGGGAGGGCCAGCAGAGACCCAGTACTTC.